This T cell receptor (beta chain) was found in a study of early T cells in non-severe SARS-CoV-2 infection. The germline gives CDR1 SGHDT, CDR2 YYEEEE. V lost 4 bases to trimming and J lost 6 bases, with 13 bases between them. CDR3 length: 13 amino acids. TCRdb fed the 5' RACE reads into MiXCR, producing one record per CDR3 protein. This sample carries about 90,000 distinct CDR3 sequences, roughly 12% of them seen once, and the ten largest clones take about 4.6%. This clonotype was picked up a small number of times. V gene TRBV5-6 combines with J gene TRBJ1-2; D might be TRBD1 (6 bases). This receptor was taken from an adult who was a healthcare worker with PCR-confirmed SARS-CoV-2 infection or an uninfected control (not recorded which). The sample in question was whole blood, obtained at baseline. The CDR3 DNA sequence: TGTGCCAGCAGCACGGCACAGGGACATGGCTACACCTTC. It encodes CASSTAQGHGYTF.